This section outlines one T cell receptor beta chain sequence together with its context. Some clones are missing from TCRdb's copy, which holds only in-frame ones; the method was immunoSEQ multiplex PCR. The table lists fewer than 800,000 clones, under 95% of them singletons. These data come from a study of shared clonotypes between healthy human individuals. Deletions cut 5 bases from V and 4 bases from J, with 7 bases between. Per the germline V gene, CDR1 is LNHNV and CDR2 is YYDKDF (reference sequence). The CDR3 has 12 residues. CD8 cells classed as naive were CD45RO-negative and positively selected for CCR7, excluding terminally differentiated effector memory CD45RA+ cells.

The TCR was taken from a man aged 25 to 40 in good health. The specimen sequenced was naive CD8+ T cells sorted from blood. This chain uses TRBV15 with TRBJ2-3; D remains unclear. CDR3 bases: TGTGCCACCAGCGGTTTCCCAGATACGCAGTATTTT. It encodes CATSGFPDTQYF.